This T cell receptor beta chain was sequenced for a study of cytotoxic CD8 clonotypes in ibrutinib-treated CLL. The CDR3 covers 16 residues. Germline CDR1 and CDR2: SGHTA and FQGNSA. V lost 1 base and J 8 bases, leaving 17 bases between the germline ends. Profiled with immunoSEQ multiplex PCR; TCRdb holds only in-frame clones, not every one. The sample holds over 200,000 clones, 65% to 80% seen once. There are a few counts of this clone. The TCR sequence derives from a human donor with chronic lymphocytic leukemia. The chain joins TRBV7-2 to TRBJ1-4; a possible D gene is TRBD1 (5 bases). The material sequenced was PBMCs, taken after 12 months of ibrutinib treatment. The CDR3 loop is CASSLGWGTGKEKLFF. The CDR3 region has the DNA TGTGCCAGCAGCTTAGGATGGGGGACCGGGAAGGAAAAACTGTTTTTT.